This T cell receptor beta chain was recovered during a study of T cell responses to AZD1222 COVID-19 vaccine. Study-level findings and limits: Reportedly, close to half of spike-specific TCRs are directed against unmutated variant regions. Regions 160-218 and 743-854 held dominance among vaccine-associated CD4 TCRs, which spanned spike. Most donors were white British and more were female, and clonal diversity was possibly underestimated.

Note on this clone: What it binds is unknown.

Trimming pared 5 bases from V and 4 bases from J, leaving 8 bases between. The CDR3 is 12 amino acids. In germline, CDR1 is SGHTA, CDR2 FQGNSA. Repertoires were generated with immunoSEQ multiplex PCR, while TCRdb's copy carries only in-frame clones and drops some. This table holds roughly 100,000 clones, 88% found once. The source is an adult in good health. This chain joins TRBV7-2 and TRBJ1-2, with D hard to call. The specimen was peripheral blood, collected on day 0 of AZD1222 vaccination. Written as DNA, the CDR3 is TGTGCCAGCAGCCCGGGCCCCTATGGCTACACCTTC. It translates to CASSPGPYGYTF.